The 21 T cell receptor beta chains reported below all come from one sample, sequenced in a study of PD-1 blockade in classical Hodgkin lymphoma. Here immunoSEQ multiplex PCR was the method, and the copy in TCRdb shows in-frame clones only, minus some. The sample holds about 94,000 clones; roughly 89% are singletons and the top ten take around a tenth. All patients relapsed after autologous stem cell transplantation, and brentuximab vedotin exposure varied. Material: peripheral blood mononuclear cells (PBMCs), obtained before the second cycle of nivolumab. These receptors came from a human donor with classical Hodgkin lymphoma.

The V and J genes are TRBV5-6 and TRBJ1-5; tentatively, D is TRBD1 (5 bases). Germline V CDR1 and CDR2: SGHDT, YYEEEE. The V end lost 6 bases, the J end lost 4 bases, and 11 bases lay between the germline ends. The CDR3 contains 13 residues. The DNA for the CDR3 is TGTGCCAGCAACTTTTGGGGGAATCAGCCCCAGCATTTT. This codes for CASNFWGNQPQHF.

The chain uses TRBV10-3 and TRBJ2-7; possible D gene TRBD2, 5 bases. Germline V CDR1 and CDR2: ENHRY, SYGVKD. The CDR3 covers 12 residues. V lost 8 bases, J lost 2 bases, and 10 bases lay in between. Here the CDR3 DNA reads TGTGCCATCTCTCGGGGAACCTACGAGCAGTACTTC. Residues: CAISRGTYEQYF.

V usage is TRBV27 and J usage is TRBJ1-1; 9 bases map to TRBD1. V shed 7 bases, J shed 0 bases, and the junction held 9 bases outside the gene matches. Germline V CDR1 and CDR2: MNHEY, SMNVEV (reference sequence). The CDR3 is 16 residues long. CDR3 DNA sequence: TGTGCCAGCACCGCGAAAGGGACAGGGATGAACACTGAAGCTTTCTTT. Translation gives CASTAKGTGMNTEAFF.

The chain uses TRBV5-1 and TRBJ1-1; D is possibly TRBD1 (6 bases). This CDR3 has 15 residues. V was shortened by 1 base and J by 4 bases, with 14 bases between the two germline ends. Per germline, CDR1 SGHRS and CDR2 YFSETQ. As DNA, the CDR3 is TGCGCCAGCAGCTTGTTTACCGGGGGCGGCACTGAAGCTTTCTTT. Translating it yields CASSLFTGGGTEAFF.

The gene calls are TRBV7-8 and TRBJ1-1, with D uncertain. V shed 3 bases and J shed 0 bases, with 17 bases lying between them. This CDR3 contains 17 residues. Germline V lookup: CDR1 SGHVS, CDR2 FQNEAQ. This chain's CDR3 is CASSFYFVRDMNTEAFF. Written as DNA, the CDR3 is TGTGCCAGCAGCTTTTATTTTGTACGGGATATGAACACTGAAGCTTTCTTT.

The V call is TRBV10-3, the J call TRBJ2-7; D is possibly TRBD1 (5 bases). The V and J ends lost 0 bases and 0 bases respectively, with 12 bases between them. CDR3 size: 16 residues. From germline, CDR1 is ENHRY and CDR2 SYGVKD. The CDR3 sequence: CAISESEHRSSYEQYF. The CDR3 DNA is TGTGCCATCAGTGAGTCAGAACACAGGAGCTCCTACGAGCAGTACTTC.

V gene TRBV4-1 combines with J gene TRBJ2-7, with D unclear. Trimming cost V 0 bases and J 2 bases, with 8 bases left between them. The CDR3 has 14 residues. The germline V gene has CDR1 MGHRA and CDR2 YSYEKL. CDR3 bases: TGCGCCAGCAGCCAAGATAGGCAGGCCTACGAGCAGTACTTC. It is translated as CASSQDRQAYEQYF.

The chain combines TRBV19 with TRBJ2-1; D tentatively reads TRBD1 or TRBD2 (5 bases each). Germline lookup yields CDR1 LNHDA and CDR2 SQIVND (reference sequence). This CDR3 region has 22 residues. Between the trimmed V and J ends, which lost 9 bases and 0 bases, there was a span of 36 bases. The CDR3 coding sequence is TGTGCCAGATCTCGGGCATTTAACTGCGGGCATTGGGGCTGCACCTCCTACAATGAGCAGTTCTTC. It specifies CARSRAFNCGHWGCTSYNEQFF.

This sequence joins TRBV4-1 and TRBJ2-1; D might be TRBD2 (5 bases). This CDR3 is 16 amino acids long. Per the germline V gene, CDR1 is MGHRA and CDR2 is YSYEKL. V was cut by 4 bases and J by 0 bases, with 13 bases left in between. The CDR3 reads CASSPSGSSSYNEQFF. CDR3 DNA sequence: TGCGCCAGCAGCCCCAGCGGCTCTAGCTCCTACAATGAGCAGTTCTTC.

The chain recombines TRBV10-3 with TRBJ2-7; no clear D. The CDR3 contains 13 residues. The germline V gene encodes CDR1 ENHRY and CDR2 SYGVKD. Between the trimmed V and J ends, which lost 0 bases and 6 bases, there was a span of 9 bases. The CDR3 is CAISESEVGEQYF. The CDR3 DNA reads TGTGCCATCAGTGAGTCCGAGGTCGGCGAGCAGTACTTC.

This clone was seen just once. The rearrangement joins TRBV19 to TRBJ1-1; 7 bases are a match to TRBD1. The junction had 6 bases not matched to a gene; V was cut back by 4 bases and J by 4 bases. The CDR3 spans 14 residues. Germline CDR1 is LNHDA and CDR2 is SQIVND (reference sequence). The CDR3 is CASSTGRGRTEAFF. Here the CDR3 DNA reads TGTGCCAGTAGTACCGGGAGGGGGCGCACTGAAGCTTTCTTT.

This clone appeared once. CDR3 loop: CASSFPGPANYEQYF. The CDR3 DNA is TGTGCCAGCAGTTTCCCCGGTCCCGCCAACTACGAGCAGTACTTC. This sequence joins TRBV28 and TRBJ2-7, with unresolved D. Trimming removed 3 bases at V and 3 bases at J, with 15 bases between. The CDR3 has 15 amino acids. From germline, CDR1 is MDHEN and CDR2 SYDVKM.

The rearrangement joins TRBV7-9 to TRBJ2-3; 13 positions agree with TRBD2. V gave up 6 bases and J gave up 5 bases; unmatched junction bases: 14. Germline V gene data show CDR1 as SEHNR and CDR2 as FQNEAQ (reference sequence). The CDR3 loop spans 18 amino acids. Here the CDR3 reads CASRGTELAGGSGDTQYF. In DNA, the CDR3 is TGTGCCAGCAGAGGGACAGAACTAGCGGGAGGGAGTGGAGATACGCAGTATTTT. Using reference TRBV7-9 and TRBJ2-3 for the parts outside the CDR3, the full variable domain is DTGVSQNPRHKITKRGQNVTFRCDPISEHNRLYWYRQTLGQGPEFLTYFQNEAQLEKSRLLSDRFSAERPKGSFSTLEIQRTEQGDSAMYLCASRGTELAGGSGDTQYFGPGTRLTVL.

The V and J genes are TRBV28 and TRBJ2-3, with D unclear. The CDR3 sequence is 15 residues long. V was shortened by 6 bases and J by 7 bases, with 20 bases between the two germline ends. CDR1 and CDR2 from the germline V gene are MDHEN and SYDVKM. CDR3 region: CASRRVLEQINTQYF. CDR3 DNA sequence: TGTGCCAGCAGGCGAGTACTGGAACAGATAAATACGCAGTATTTT.

The chain joins TRBV29-1 to TRBJ1-2; the match to TRBD1 covers 10 bases. The V gene's germline CDR1 is SQVTM and CDR2 ANQGSEA. This CDR3 has 15 amino acids. The J segment lost 4 bases and the V segment lost 3 bases, leaving 8 bases of the junction unmatched. The CDR3 is CSVDSLDRGFYGYTF. The CDR3 DNA sequence: TGCAGCGTTGATAGCCTGGACAGGGGGTTCTATGGCTACACCTTC.

The rearrangement links TRBV28 to TRBJ2-7; D gene unclear. Trimming cost V 7 bases and J 2 bases, with 12 bases left between them. The CDR3 spans 13 residues. The germline V gene encodes CDR1 MDHEN and CDR2 SYDVKM. Here the CDR3 DNA reads TGTGCCAGCAAGGGCGGCTTGACCTACGAGCAGTACTTC. It is translated as CASKGGLTYEQYF.

This chain connects TRBV6-5 to TRBJ2-3, with 11 bases fitting TRBD2. With V trimmed by 0 bases and J by 3 bases, 2 bases remained unmatched. Germline V gene data show CDR1 as MNHEY and CDR2 as SVGAGI. The CDR3 length is 16 residues. The CDR3 loop reads CASSYSPSGRTDTQYF. The CDR3 bases are TGTGCCAGCAGTTACTCGCCTAGCGGGAGGACAGATACGCAGTATTTT.

This chain uses TRBV18 with TRBJ2-7; D is unresolved. This CDR3 comprises 14 residues. V gave up 6 bases and J gave up 2 bases, with 14 bases separating them. Germline V gives CDR1 KGHSH, CDR2 LQKENI. For the CDR3, the DNA is TGTGCCAGCTCCCCCTCGGGTGGGGCCTACGAGCAGTACTTC. Its protein is CASSPSGGAYEQYF.

V gene TRBV29-1 combines with J gene TRBJ2-1; TRBD1 matches at 9 bases. The CDR3 runs 15 residues. Germline trimming cut 6 bases from V and 2 bases from J; bases unmatched to any gene: 8. Germline V gene sequence: CDR1 SQVTM, CDR2 ANQGSEA. The CDR3 spells CSVRDRGDPYNEQFF. Here the CDR3 DNA reads TGCAGCGTAAGAGACAGGGGGGACCCCTACAATGAGCAGTTCTTC.

The rearrangement uses TRBV10-1 and TRBJ2-2; D is perhaps TRBD2 (5 bases). The ends were cut back, 2 bases at V and 6 bases at J, with 16 bases in the middle. CDR3 size: 16 residues. Germline CDR1 is WNHNN and CDR2 is SYGVQD (reference sequence). The CDR3 loop reads CASSEKTSGGPGELFF. The DNA of the CDR3 is TGCGCCAGCAGTGAGAAAACCAGCGGAGGACCCGGGGAGCTGTTTTTT.

The chain carries TRBV6-6 and TRBJ2-5; D is unresolved. The CDR3 runs 11 residues. The germline gives CDR1 MNHNY, CDR2 SVGAGI (reference sequence). With 8 bases removed from V and 1 base from J, the gap between germline ends came to 5 bases. This chain's CDR3 is CASGAQETQYF. CDR3 DNA: TGTGCCAGCGGCGCCCAAGAGACCCAGTACTTC.